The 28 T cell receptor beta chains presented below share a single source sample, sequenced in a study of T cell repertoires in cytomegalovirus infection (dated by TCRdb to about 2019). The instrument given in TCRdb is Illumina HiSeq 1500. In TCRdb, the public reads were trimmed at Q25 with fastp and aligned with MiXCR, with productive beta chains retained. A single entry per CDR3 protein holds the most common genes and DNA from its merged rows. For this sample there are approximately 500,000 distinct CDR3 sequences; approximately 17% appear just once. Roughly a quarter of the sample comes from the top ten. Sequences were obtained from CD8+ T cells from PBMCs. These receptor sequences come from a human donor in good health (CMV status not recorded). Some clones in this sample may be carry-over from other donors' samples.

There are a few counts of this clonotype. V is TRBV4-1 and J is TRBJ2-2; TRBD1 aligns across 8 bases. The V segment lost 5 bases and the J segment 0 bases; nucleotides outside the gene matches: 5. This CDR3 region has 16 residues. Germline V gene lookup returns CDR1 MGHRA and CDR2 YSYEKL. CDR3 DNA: TGCGCCAGCAGCTTTCGGACAGGGCCGAACACCGGGGAGCTGTTTTTT. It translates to CASSFRTGPNTGELFF.

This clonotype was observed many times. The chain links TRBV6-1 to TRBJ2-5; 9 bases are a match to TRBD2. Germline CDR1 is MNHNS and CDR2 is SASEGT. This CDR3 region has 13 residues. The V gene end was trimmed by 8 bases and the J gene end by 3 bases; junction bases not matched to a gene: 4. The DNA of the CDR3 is TGTGCCAGCCGGGCTAGCGGGAAAGAGACCCAGTACTTC. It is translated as CASRASGKETQYF.

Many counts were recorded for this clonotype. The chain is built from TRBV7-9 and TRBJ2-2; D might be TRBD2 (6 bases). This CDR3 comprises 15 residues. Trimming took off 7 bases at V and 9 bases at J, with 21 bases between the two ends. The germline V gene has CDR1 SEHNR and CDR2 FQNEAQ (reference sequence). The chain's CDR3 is CASTRSSAVKRELFF. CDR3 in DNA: TGTGCCAGCACTAGGTCTAGCGCGGTTAAGCGGGAGCTGTTTTTT. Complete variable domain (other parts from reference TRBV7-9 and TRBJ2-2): DTGVSQNPRHKITKRGQNVTFRCDPISEHNRLYWYRQTLGQGPEFLTYFQNEAQLEKSRLLSDRFSAERPKGSFSTLEIQRTEQGDSAMYLCASTRSSAVKRELFFGEGSRLTVL.

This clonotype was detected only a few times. The CDR3 spells CASSNYPGELFF. CDR3 DNA sequence: TGTGCCAGTAGTAATTATCCCGGGGAGCTGTTTTTT. This sequence joins TRBV19 and TRBJ2-2, with D unresolved. The CDR3 runs to 12 residues. Trimming left V 4 bases short and J 6 bases short, with 6 bases between. CDR1 and CDR2 from the germline V gene are LNHDA and SQIVND (reference sequence). Based on the CDR3 plus reference TRBV19 and TRBJ2-2, the full variable domain is DGGITQSPKYLFRKEGQNVTLSCEQNLNHDAMYWYRQDPGQGLRLIYYSQIVNDFQKGDIAEGYSVSREKKESFPLTVTSAQKNPTAFYLCASSNYPGELFFGEGSRLTVL.

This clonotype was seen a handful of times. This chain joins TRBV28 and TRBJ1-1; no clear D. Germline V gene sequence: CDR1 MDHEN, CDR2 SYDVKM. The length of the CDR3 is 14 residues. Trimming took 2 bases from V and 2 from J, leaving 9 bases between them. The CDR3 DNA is TGTGCCAGCAGTTTAACAAGGTTTAACACTGAAGCTTTCTTT. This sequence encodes CASSLTRFNTEAFF.

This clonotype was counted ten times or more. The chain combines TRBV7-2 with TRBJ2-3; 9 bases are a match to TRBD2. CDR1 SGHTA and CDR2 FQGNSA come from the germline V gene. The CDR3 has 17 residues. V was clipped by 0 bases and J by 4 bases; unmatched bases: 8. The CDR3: CASSLARGGGDPDTQYF. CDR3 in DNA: TGTGCCAGCAGCTTAGCGCGCGGCGGGGGGGACCCAGATACGCAGTATTTT.

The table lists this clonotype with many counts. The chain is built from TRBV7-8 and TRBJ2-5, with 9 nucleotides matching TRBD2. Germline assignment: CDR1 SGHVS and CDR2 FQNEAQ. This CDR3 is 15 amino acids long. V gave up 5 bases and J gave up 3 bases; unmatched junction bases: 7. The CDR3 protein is CASSPEAGGEETQYF. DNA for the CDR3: TGTGCCAGCAGCCCCGAAGCGGGGGGCGAAGAGACCCAGTACTTC. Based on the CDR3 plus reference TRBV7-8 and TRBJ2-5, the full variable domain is GAGVSQSPRYKVAKRGQDVALRCDPISGHVSLFWYQQALGQGPEFLTYFQNEAQLDKSGLPSDRFFAERPEGSVSTLKIQRTQQEDSAVYLCASSPEAGGEETQYFGPGTRLLVL.

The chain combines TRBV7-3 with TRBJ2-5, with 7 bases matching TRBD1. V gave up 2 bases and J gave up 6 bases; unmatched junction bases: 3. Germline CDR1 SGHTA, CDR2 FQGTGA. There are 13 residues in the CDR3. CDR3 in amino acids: CASSLGQEKTQYF. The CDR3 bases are TGTGCCAGCAGCTTAGGACAGGAAAAGACCCAGTACTTC.

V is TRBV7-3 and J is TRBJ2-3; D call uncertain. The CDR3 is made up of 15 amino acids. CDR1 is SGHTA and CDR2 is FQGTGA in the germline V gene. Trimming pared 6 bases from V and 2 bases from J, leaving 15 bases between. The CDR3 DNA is TGTGCCAGCAGTTCACTTGGTGGAGACACAGATACGCAGTATTTT. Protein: CASSSLGGDTDTQYF.

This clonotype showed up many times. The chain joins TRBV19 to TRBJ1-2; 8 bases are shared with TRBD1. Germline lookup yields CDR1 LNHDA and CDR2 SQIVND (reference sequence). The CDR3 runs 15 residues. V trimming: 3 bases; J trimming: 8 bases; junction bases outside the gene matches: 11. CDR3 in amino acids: CASSMFAGGLDGYTF. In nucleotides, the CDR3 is TGTGCCAGTAGTATGTTCGCAGGGGGCCTTGACGGCTACACCTTC.

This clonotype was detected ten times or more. CDR3 in amino acids: CASRSGYEQYF. The CDR3 DNA is TGTGCCAGCCGGTCGGGCTACGAGCAGTACTTC. The chain links TRBV6-6 to TRBJ2-7, with no clear D. This CDR3 contains 11 residues. Germline CDR1 and CDR2: MNHNY and SVGAGI (reference sequence). V was cut by 8 bases and J by 3 bases, with 8 bases left in between.

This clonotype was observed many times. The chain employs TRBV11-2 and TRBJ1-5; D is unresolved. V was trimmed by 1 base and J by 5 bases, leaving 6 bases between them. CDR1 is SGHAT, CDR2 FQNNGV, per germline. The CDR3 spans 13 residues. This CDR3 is CASSLAPHQPQHF. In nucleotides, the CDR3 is TGTGCCAGCAGCTTAGCCCCACATCAGCCCCAGCATTTT.

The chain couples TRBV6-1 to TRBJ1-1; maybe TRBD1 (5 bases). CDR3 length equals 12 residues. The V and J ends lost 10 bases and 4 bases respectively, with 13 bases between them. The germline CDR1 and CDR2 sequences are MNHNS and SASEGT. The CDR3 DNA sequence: TGTGCCACCACATCCGGGGGCACTGAAGCTTTCTTT. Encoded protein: CATTSGGTEAFF.

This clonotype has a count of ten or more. The CDR3 sequence: CASSLGYDRVEETQYF. In DNA form, the CDR3 reads TGTGCCAGCAGTTTAGGGTACGACAGGGTAGAGGAGACCCAGTACTTC. The V and J genes are TRBV28 and TRBJ2-5, with 7 bases lining up with TRBD1. The V and J ends lost 2 bases and 5 bases, in that order; junction bases with no gene match: 11. This CDR3 region has 16 residues. Germline CDR1 reads MDHEN; CDR2 reads SYDVKM.

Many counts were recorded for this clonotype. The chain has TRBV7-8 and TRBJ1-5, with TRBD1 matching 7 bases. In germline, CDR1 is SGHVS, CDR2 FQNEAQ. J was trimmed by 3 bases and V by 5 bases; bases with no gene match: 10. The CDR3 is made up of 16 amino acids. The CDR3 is CASSVSGTELNQPQHF. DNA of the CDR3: TGTGCCAGCAGCGTTTCCGGGACAGAACTCAATCAGCCCCAGCATTTT.

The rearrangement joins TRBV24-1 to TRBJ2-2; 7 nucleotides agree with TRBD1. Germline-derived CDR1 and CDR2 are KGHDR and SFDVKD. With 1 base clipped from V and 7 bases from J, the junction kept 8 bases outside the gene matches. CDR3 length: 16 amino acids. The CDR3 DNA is TGTGCCACCAGTGATTTTTCCGAGGGGGCTGGCGGGGAGCTGTTTTTT. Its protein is CATSDFSEGAGGELFF.

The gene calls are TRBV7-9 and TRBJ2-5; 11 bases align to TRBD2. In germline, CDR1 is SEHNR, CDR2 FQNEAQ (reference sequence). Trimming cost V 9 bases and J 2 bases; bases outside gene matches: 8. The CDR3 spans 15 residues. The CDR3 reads CARSAGTSGQETQYF. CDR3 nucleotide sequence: TGTGCCAGAAGCGCCGGGACTAGCGGACAAGAGACCCAGTACTTC.

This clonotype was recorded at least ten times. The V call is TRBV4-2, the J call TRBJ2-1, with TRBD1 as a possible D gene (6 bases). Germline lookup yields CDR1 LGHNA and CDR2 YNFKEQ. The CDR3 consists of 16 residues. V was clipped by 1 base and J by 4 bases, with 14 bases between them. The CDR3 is CASSQGTGQIYNEQFF. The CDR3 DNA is TGTGCCAGCAGCCAAGGCACAGGGCAAATTTACAATGAGCAGTTCTTC.

The CDR3 bases are TGTGCCAGCAGTTTAGGCCTCGGGACAGAAACCCTTGGGGCTGAAAAACTGTTTTTT. Translation: CASSLGLGTETLGAEKLFF. This sequence joins TRBV12-3 or TRBV12-4 and TRBJ1-4, with 7 bases matching TRBD1. V lost 1 base, J lost 7 bases, and 18 bases stayed unmatched. The CDR3 has 19 residues.

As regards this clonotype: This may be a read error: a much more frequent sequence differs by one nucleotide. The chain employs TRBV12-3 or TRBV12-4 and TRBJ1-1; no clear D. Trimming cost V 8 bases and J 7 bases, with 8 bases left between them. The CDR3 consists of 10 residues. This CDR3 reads CASGADEAFF. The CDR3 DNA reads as TGTGCCAGCGGCGCCGATGAAGCTTTCTTT.

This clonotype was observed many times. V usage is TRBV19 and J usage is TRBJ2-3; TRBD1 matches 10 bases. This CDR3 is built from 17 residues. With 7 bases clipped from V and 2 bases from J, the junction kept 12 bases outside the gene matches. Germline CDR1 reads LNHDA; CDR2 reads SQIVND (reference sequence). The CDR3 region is CASTLTGGLTTTDTQYF. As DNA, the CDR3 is TGTGCCAGTACTCTGACAGGGGGCCTAACAACCACAGATACGCAGTATTTT.

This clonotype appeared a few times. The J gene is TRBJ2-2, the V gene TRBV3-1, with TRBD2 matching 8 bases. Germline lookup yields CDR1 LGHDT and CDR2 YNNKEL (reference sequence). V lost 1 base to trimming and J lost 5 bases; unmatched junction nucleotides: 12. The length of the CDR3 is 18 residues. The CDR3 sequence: CASSQGTSLDRSTGELFF. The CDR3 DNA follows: TGTGCCAGCAGCCAAGGGACTAGCCTAGATCGGTCGACCGGGGAGCTGTTTTTT.

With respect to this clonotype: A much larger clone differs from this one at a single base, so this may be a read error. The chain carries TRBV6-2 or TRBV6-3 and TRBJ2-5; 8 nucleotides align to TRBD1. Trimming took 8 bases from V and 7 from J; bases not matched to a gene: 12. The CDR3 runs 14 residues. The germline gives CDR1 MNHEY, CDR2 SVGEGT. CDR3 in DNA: TGTGCCAGCCGAAAACCAGGGGGCACGGTGACCCAGTACTTC. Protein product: CASRKPGGTVTQYF.

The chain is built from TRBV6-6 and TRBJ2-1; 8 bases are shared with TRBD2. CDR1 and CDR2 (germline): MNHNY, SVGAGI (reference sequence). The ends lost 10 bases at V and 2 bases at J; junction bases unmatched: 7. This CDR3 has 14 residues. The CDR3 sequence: CATYGGAPYNEQFF. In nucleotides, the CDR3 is TGTGCCACCTACGGGGGGGCTCCCTACAATGAGCAGTTCTTC.

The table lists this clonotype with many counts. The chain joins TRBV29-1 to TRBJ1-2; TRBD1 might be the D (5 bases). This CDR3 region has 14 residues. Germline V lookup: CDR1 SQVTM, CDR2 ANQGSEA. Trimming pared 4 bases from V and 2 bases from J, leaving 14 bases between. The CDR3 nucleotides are TGCAGCGTTGTCCGGCAGGGACGAAACTATGGCTACACCTTC. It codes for CSVVRQGRNYGYTF.

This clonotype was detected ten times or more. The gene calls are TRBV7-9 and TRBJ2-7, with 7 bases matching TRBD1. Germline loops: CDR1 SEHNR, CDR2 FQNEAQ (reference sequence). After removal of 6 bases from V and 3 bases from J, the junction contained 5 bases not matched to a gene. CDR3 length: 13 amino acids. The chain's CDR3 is CASSGQASYEQYF. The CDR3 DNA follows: TGTGCCAGCAGTGGACAGGCAAGCTACGAGCAGTACTTC.

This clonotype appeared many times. This CDR3 is CASSINRVNTGELFF. The CDR3 DNA reads as TGTGCCAGTAGTATCAACAGGGTGAACACCGGGGAGCTGTTTTTT. This chain connects TRBV19 to TRBJ2-2, with D tentatively TRBD1 (6 bases). Trimming left V 3 bases short and J 1 base short, with 9 bases between. This CDR3 is built from 15 residues. The germline V gene has CDR1 LNHDA and CDR2 SQIVND (reference sequence). The full variable domain, completed using reference TRBV19 and TRBJ2-2, is DGGITQSPKYLFRKEGQNVTLSCEQNLNHDAMYWYRQDPGQGLRLIYYSQIVNDFQKGDIAEGYSVSREKKESFPLTVTSAQKNPTAFYLCASSINRVNTGELFFGEGSRLTVL.

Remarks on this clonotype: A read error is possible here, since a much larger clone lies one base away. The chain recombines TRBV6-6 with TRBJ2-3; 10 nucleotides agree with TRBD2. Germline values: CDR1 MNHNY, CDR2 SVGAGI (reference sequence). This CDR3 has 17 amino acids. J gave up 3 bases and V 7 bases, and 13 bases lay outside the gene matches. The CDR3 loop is CASKVAGGDFITDTQYF. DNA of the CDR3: TGTGCCAGCAAGGTAGCGGGGGGCGATTTTATAACAGATACGCAGTATTTT.